The rows below give T cell receptor beta chains drawn from one sample of a study of blood T cell repertoires in COVID-19. Libraries were prepared by immunoSEQ multiplex PCR; TCRdb keeps only in-frame clonotypes and omits some of them. The sample includes around 200,000 clones, roughly nine tenths of them seen just once. The sequencing input was PBMCs or T cells enriched from blood (not recorded which). These receptors all come from a woman aged 50 to 60 in a cohort exposed to, infected with or recovered from COVID-19 (not recorded which). Each CDR3 is given with its conserved first and last residue. D genes are given only for firm matches. Rows give clone size only sometimes, using once, few, many, or a class for an expanded clone.

J	D	V	size	length	DNA	CDR3
TRBJ1-1	-	TRBV12-3/TRBV12-4	-	12	TGTGCCAGCAGTAGCGGAGCGACTAAAGCTTTCTTT	CASSSGATKAFF
TRBJ2-7	-	TRBV4-3	-	14	TGCGCCAGCAGCCCTTCCGACAGGGCGGGGGAGCAGTACTTC	CASSPSDRAGEQYF
TRBJ2-7	TRBD1	TRBV19	-	13	TGTGCCAGTAGTCGGGACAGAGCCTACGAGCAGTACTTC	CASSRDRAYEQYF
TRBJ1-3	-	TRBV30	-	14	TGTGCCTGGAGTGTAGGAGGCGGGACGAACACCATATATTTT	CAWSVGGGTNTIYF
TRBJ1-1	TRBD1	TRBV30	-	13	TGTGCCTGGAGTAGGACAGGGAGCACTGAAGCTTTCTTT	CAWSRTGSTEAFF
TRBJ2-2	TRBD1	TRBV5-1	-	15	TGCGCCAGCAGCTTGGAAGCAGGGGGCGTGGGGGAGCTGTTTTTT	CASSLEAGGVGELFF
TRBJ2-7	-	TRBV28	-	13	TGTGCCAGCACCGGGGTAAGGGGGGGCGAGCAGTACTTC	CASTGVRGGEQYF
TRBJ2-2	TRBD2	TRBV5-4	-	19	TGTGCCAGCAGCTTGTGGTTACTCGCGGGGGGGGACGACACCGGGGAGCTGTTTTTT	CASSLWLLAGGDDTGELFF
TRBJ1-1	-	TRBV5-1	-	14	TGCGCCAGCAGCTGGACAAGTATGAACACTGAAGCTTTCTTT	CASSWTSMNTEAFF
TRBJ1-3	TRBD1	TRBV7-7	-	16	TGTGCTAGCAGCTTCCAGGACAGGGACTCTGGAAACACCATATATTTT	CASSFQDRDSGNTIYF
TRBJ2-5	TRBD2	TRBV5-1	-	14	TGCGCCAGCAGCACGAACGGCGGGGGGGAGACCCAGTACTTC	CASSTNGGGETQYF
TRBJ1-1	-	TRBV27	-	17	TGTGCCAGCAGTTTATATGGGAGGGGGGGCTTGAACACTGAAGCTTTCTTT	CASSLYGRGGLNTEAFF
TRBJ1-4	-	TRBV2	-	19	TGTGCCAGCAGTGTACCGGGACACCGTGCTTCTGTAACTAATGAAAAACTGTTTTTT	CASSVPGHRASVTNEKLFF
TRBJ1-5	TRBD1	TRBV27	-	14	TGTGCCAGCAGTCCTCAGGGGGTTGGGCAGCCCCAGCATTTT	CASSPQGVGQPQHF
TRBJ1-1	-	TRBV19	once	13	TGTGCCAGTATGGCAGGGGTCGTTACTGAAGCTTTCTTT	CASMAGVVTEAFF
TRBJ2-2	TRBD1	TRBV6-5	-	14	TGTGCCAGCAGAACAGGGGGGAACACCGGGGAGCTGTTTTTT	CASRTGGNTGELFF
TRBJ1-2	TRBD1	TRBV29-1	-	17	TGCAGCGTCATCCACCCCGCGGGACAGGGACGATCGAGTGGCTACACCTTC	CSVIHPAGQGRSSGYTF
TRBJ1-3	-	TRBV5-1	-	13	TGCGCCAGCAGTACAGTTGCGGGAAACACCATATATTTT	CASSTVAGNTIYF
TRBJ1-1	-	TRBV7-6	-	14	TGTGCCAGCAGCTTAACCAGAAAGAACACTGAAGCTTTCTTT	CASSLTRKNTEAFF
TRBJ1-1	-	TRBV7-2	once	14	TGTGCCAGCAGCGCGTATACAGCCAACACTGAAGCTTTCTTT	CASSAYTANTEAFF
TRBJ1-1	TRBD1	TRBV5-1	-	15	TGCGCCAGCAGCTTGGGACAGGGGACTAACACTGAAGCTTTCTTT	CASSLGQGTNTEAFF
TRBJ1-4	-	TRBV9	-	15	TGTGCCAGCAGCATCCTCGACAGCGCCAATGAAAAACTGTTTTTT	CASSILDSANEKLFF
TRBJ2-5	TRBD1	TRBV2	-	14	TGTGCCAGCAGCGTAGACAGGGCGGAGGAGACCCAGTACTTC	CASSVDRAEETQYF
TRBJ1-3	-	TRBV2	-	15	TGTGCCAGCAGTGAGCTGCGTATGAGGGGAAACACCATATATTTT	CASSELRMRGNTIYF
TRBJ2-5	TRBD2	TRBV18	-	16	TGTGCCAGCTCACCGTTACTAGCGGGGAGCTTGGAGACCCAGTACTTC	CASSPLLAGSLETQYF
TRBJ2-7	-	TRBV4-1	few	14	TGCGCCAGCAGCCAAAGTCTGAGTTCCTACGAGCAGTACTTC	CASSQSLSSYEQYF
TRBJ2-7	TRBD2	TRBV7-2	-	15	TGTGCCAGCAGCCGGACTAGCGGGGGGTCCTACGAGCAGTACTTC	CASSRTSGGSYEQYF
TRBJ2-1	-	TRBV5-1	-	16	TGCGCCAGCAGCTTGTCATCACAGGGTCCCTACAATGAGCAGTTCTTC	CASSLSSQGPYNEQFF
TRBJ1-2	TRBD1	TRBV6-5	-	13	TGTGCCAGCAGTCCCGGGACAGGGCTTGGCTACACCTTC	CASSPGTGLGYTF